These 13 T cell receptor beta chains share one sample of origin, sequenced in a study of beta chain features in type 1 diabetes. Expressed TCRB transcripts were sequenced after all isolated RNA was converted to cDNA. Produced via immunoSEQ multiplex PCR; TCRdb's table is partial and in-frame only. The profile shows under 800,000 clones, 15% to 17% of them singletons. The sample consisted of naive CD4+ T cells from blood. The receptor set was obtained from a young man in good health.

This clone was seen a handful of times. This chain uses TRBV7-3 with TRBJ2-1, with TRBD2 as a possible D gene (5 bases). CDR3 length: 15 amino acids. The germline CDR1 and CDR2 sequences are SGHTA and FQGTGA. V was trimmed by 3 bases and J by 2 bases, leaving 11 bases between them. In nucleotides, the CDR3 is TGTGCCAGCAGCTTTCAGGACTCCGCCTACAATGAGCAGTTCTTC. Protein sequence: CASSFQDSAYNEQFF.

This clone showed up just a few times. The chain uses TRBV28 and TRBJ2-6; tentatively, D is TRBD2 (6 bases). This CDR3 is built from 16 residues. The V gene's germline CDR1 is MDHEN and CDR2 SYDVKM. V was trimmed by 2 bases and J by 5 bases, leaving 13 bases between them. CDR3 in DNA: TGTGCCAGCAGTTTAGAGGAGGGTTCGAGGGCCAACGTCCTGACTTTC. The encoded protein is CASSLEEGSRANVLTF.

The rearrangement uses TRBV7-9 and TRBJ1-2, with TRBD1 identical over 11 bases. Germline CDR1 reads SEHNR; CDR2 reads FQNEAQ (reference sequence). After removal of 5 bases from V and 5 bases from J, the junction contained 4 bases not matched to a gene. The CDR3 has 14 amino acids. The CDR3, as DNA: TGTGCCAGCAGCCCTGGACAGGGGGCGTATGGCTACACCTTC. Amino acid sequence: CASSPGQGAYGYTF.

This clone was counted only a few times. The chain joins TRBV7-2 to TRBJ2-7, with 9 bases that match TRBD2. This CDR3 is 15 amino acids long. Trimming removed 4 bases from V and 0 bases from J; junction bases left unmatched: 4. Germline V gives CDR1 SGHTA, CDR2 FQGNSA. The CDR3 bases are TGTGCCAGCAGCTCCGGTAGCGGGAGCTCCTACGAGCAGTACTTC. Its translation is CASSSGSGSSYEQYF.

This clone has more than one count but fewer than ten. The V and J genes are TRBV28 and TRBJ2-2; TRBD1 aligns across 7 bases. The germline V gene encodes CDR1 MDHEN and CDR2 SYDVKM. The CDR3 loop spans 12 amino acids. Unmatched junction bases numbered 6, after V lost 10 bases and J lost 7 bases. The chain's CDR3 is CATDRDHGELFF. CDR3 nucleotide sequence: TGTGCCACCGACAGGGATCACGGGGAGCTGTTTTTT.

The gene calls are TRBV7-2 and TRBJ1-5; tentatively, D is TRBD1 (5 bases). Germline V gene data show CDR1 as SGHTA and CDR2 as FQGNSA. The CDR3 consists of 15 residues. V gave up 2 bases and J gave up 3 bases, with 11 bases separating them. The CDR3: CASSLLSGANQPQHF. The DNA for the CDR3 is TGTGCCAGCAGCTTATTATCTGGGGCCAATCAGCCCCAGCATTTT.

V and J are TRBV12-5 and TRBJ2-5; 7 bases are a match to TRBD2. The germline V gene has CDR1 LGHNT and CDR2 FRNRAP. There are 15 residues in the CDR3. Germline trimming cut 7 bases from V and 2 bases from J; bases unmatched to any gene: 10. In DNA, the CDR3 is TGTGCTAGTGCCATGGGGGGGTTCGAGCAAGAGACCCAGTACTTC. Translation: CASAMGGFEQETQYF.

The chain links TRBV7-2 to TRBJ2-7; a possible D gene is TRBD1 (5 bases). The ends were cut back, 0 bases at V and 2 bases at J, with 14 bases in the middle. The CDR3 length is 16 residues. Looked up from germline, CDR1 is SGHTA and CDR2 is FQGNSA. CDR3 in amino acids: CASSLAVGAVPYEQYF. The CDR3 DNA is TGTGCCAGCAGCTTAGCGGTTGGGGCAGTTCCCTACGAGCAGTACTTC.

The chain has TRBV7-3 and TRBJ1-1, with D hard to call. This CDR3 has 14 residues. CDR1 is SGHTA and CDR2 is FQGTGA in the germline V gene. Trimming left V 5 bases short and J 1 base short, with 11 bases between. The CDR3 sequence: CASSANPGNTEAFF. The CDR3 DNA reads TGTGCCAGCAGCGCAAACCCAGGGAACACTGAAGCTTTCTTT. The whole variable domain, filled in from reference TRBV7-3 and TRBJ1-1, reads GAGVSQTPSNKVTEKGKYVELRCDPISGHTALYWYRQSLGQGPEFLIYFQGTGAADDSGLPNDRFFAVRPEGSVSTLKIQRTERGDSAVYLCASSANPGNTEAFFGQGTRLTVV.

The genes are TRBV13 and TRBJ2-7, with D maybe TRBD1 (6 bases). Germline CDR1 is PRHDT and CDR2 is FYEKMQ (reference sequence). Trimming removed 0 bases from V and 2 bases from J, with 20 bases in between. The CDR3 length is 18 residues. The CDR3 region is CASSLGLVWGTLTYEQYF. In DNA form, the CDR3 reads TGTGCCAGCAGCTTAGGTCTAGTTTGGGGGACACTAACCTACGAGCAGTACTTC.

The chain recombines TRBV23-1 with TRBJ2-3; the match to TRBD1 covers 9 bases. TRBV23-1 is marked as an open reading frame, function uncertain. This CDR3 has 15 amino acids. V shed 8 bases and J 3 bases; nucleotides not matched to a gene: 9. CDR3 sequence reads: CASPTRQGGTDTQYF. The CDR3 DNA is TGCGCCAGCCCTACCCGACAGGGGGGGACAGATACGCAGTATTTT.

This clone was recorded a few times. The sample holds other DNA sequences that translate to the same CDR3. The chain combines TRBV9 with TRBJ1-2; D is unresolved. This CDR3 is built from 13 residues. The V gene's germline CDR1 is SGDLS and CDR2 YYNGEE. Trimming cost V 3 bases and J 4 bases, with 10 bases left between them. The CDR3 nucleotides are TGTGCCAGCAGCGCCGGAGTTAGCTATGGCTACACCTTC. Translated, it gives CASSAGVSYGYTF. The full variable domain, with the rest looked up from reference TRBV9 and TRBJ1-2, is DSGVTQTPKHLITATGQRVTLRCSPRSGDLSVYWYQQSLDQGLQFLIQYYNGEERAKGNILERFSAQQFPDLHSELNLSSLELGDSALYFCASSAGVSYGYTFGSGTRLTVV.

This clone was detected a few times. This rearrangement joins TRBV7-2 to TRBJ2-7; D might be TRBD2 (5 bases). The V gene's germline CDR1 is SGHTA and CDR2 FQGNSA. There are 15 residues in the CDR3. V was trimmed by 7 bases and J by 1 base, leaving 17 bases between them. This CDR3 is CASIRAGLGSYEQYF. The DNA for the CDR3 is TGTGCCAGCATAAGAGCAGGACTGGGATCCTACGAGCAGTACTTC.